This T cell receptor beta chain stems from a study of shared clonotypes between healthy human individuals. Study in general: The cohort comprised a couple of women and a few men. Their ages spanned 18 to 49 years.

It was into CD45RA+ naive and CD45RA-negative memory subsets that the CD4+ cells were split. The test was conducted at deep level. Clones were read by immunoSEQ multiplex PCR, and TCRdb kept only the in-frame ones, dropping some. This table holds 2.5 million or so clones, 85% to 95% found once. J was trimmed by 0 bases and V by 10 bases; bases with no gene match: 8. From germline, CDR1 is ENHRY and CDR2 SYGVKD. The CDR3 consists of 15 residues. Sequencing used naive CD4+ T cells sorted from blood. Subset meaning: CD45RA+ positively selected. The sequence was collected from a man younger than 30 in good health. The chain carries TRBV10-3 and TRBJ2-2, with TRBD1 matching over 7 bases. DNA of the CDR3: TGTGCCACCTTGGGGACAGCTTCGAACACCGGGGAGCTGTTTTTT. It translates to CATLGTASNTGELFF.